This entry lists 27 T cell receptor beta chains sequenced from one sample in a study of cytomegalovirus exposure and HLA in healthy donors. 60 Vbeta and 13 Jbeta primers were used in PCR. Sequencing used immunoSEQ multiplex PCR; TCRdb keeps in-frame clones, though not all of them. The sample yields around 120,000 clones, around three quarters seen once. The specimen sequenced was PBMCs. These receptors were taken from a woman aged 35 to 49 in good health and CMV-seropositive.

This clone has a single count. This chain links TRBV4-1 with TRBJ2-2; 10 bases map to TRBD1. The CDR3 is made up of 16 amino acids. Germline CDR1 reads MGHRA; CDR2 reads YSYEKL. V lost 4 bases, J lost 5 bases, and 7 bases stayed unmatched. As DNA, the CDR3 is TGCGCCAGCAGCCTACGCCCGGGACAGGGGACCGGGGAGCTGTTTTTT. Protein: CASSLRPGQGTGELFF.

The V call is TRBV11-3, the J call TRBJ2-3; TRBD2 matches at 10 bases. V trimming: 5 bases; J trimming: 0 bases; junction bases outside the gene matches: 5. CDR3 size: 16 residues. The germline gives CDR1 SGHNT, CDR2 YENEEA. The CDR3 DNA is TGTGCCAGCAGCCCTTTAGCGGGGGGTAGCACAGATACGCAGTATTTT. Translated: CASSPLAGGSTDTQYF.

This clone showed up just a few times. The rearrangement joins TRBV9 to TRBJ2-5; perhaps TRBD1 as D (6 bases). TRBJ2-7 matches the DNA end more closely, so the J call is doubtful. CDR3 length: 13 amino acids. Germline assignment: CDR1 SGDLS and CDR2 YYNGEE. DNA of the CDR3: TGTGCCAGCAGCGTAGGACAGGTTTACGAGCAGTACTTC. Translating it yields CASSVGQVYEQYF.

The gene calls are TRBV5-8 and TRBJ2-7; possibly TRBD1 for D (5 bases). CDR3 length: 13 amino acids. V was cut by 5 bases and J by 3 bases, with 12 bases left in between. CDR1 and CDR2 (germline): SGHTS, YDEGEE. In DNA, the CDR3 is TGTGCCAGCAGGGGATCCAGGGTCTACGAGCAGTACTTC. The encoded protein is CASRGSRVYEQYF.

The CDR3 reads CAITDRDASNQPQHF. For the CDR3, the DNA is TGTGCCATCACCGACAGGGACGCTAGCAATCAGCCCCAGCATTTT. The V and J genes are TRBV27 and TRBJ1-5; 7 nucleotides line up with TRBD1. The CDR3 is 15 residues long. Germline lookup yields CDR1 MNHEY and CDR2 SMNVEV (reference sequence). Trimming cost V 10 bases and J 0 bases; bases outside gene matches: 9.

This rearrangement joins TRBV2 to TRBJ2-1; the D gene is possibly TRBD2 (6 bases). Germline V lookup: CDR1 SNHLY, CDR2 FYNNEI. The CDR3 totals 13 residues. The V gene lost 4 bases and the J gene lost 6 bases, with 10 bases spanning the gap. CDR3 residues: CASSVRRANEQFF. The CDR3 nucleotides read TGTGCCAGCAGTGTTCGGAGGGCCAATGAGCAGTTCTTC.

For this clone: This specimen includes other DNA sequences encoding the same CDR3. This chain links TRBV10-3 with TRBJ1-6; the D is unclear. Trimming pared 7 bases from V and 0 bases from J, leaving 7 bases between. The CDR3 is 14 residues long. CDR1 is ENHRY and CDR2 is SYGVKD in the germline V gene. CDR3: CAITESSYNSPLHF. The CDR3 DNA follows: TGTGCCATCACCGAGAGCTCCTATAATTCACCCCTCCACTTT.

The gene calls are TRBV14 and TRBJ2-1; 14 nucleotides agree with TRBD2. Losses at the gene ends were 5 bases for V and 9 bases for J; bases not matched to a gene: 6. Germline V gene data show CDR1 as SGHDN and CDR2 as FVKESK. The CDR3 is 15 amino acids. The CDR3 sequence is CASSKTSGGAGEQFF. CDR3 nucleotide sequence: TGTGCCAGCAGCAAGACTAGCGGGGGGGCCGGTGAGCAGTTCTTC.

The chain couples TRBV29-1 to TRBJ2-5; TRBD1 might be the D (7 bases). The CDR3 is 14 residues long. With 2 bases removed from V and 5 bases from J, the gap between germline ends came to 15 bases. Germline V gives CDR1 SQVTM, CDR2 ANQGSEA. CDR3 sequence: CSVELEGARETQYF. The CDR3 DNA reads TGCAGCGTTGAATTGGAGGGGGCGCGTGAGACCCAGTACTTC.

J is TRBJ1-2 and V is TRBV27; weak D call: TRBD1 (6 bases). CDR3 length equals 17 residues. CDR1 and CDR2 (germline): MNHEY, SMNVEV (reference sequence). With 4 bases removed from V and 4 bases from J, the gap between germline ends came to 22 bases. The CDR3 nucleotides are TGTGCCAGCAGTTCTGGGGGGGGCCCGTTAAGGCCCTATGGCTACACCTTC. Translated: CASSSGGGPLRPYGYTF.

The rearrangement uses TRBV5-4 and TRBJ2-1; TRBD2 matches at 9 bases. In germline, CDR1 is SGHNT, CDR2 YYREEE (reference sequence). CDR3 length equals 16 residues. V dropped 0 bases and J dropped 6; count of bases not matched to a gene: 7. The CDR3 here is CASSLEGGRAGNEQFF. CDR3 coding DNA: TGTGCCAGCAGCTTGGAAGGCGGGAGGGCGGGCAATGAGCAGTTCTTC.

This clone showed up just once. The chain has TRBV7-6 and TRBJ2-3; 7 nucleotides agree with TRBD2. The V gene's germline CDR1 is SGHVS and CDR2 FNYEAQ. This CDR3 region has 15 residues. V lost 5 bases, J lost 3 bases, and 8 bases stayed unmatched. CDR3 DNA sequence: TGTGCCAGCAGCGTACTTGGCGGGAGTACAGATACGCAGTATTTT. This sequence encodes CASSVLGGSTDTQYF.

The chain employs TRBV19 and TRBJ1-5; 8 nucleotides align to TRBD1. V lost 5 bases and J lost 1; bases outside the gene matches: 13. The CDR3 runs 18 residues. CDR1 and CDR2 from the germline V gene are LNHDA and SQIVND (reference sequence). The CDR3 is CASSLGTGPTRSNQPQHF. The DNA for the CDR3 is TGTGCCAGTAGTCTCGGGACAGGCCCCACGCGGAGCAATCAGCCCCAGCATTTT.

The V call is TRBV30, the J call TRBJ1-4; 8 nucleotides line up with TRBD1. The CDR3 length is 15 residues. Germline loops: CDR1 GTSNPN, CDR2 SVGIG (reference sequence). Trimming cost V 3 bases and J 7 bases; bases outside gene matches: 10. The CDR3 nucleotides read TGTGCCTGGAGCCACCCGCAGGGGGCCCGTGAAAAACTGTTTTTT. Encoded protein: CAWSHPQGAREKLFF. Variable domain in full (rest from reference TRBV30 and TRBJ1-4): SQTIHQWPATLVQPVGSPLSLECTVEGTSNPNLYWYRQAAGRGLQLLFYSVGIGQISSEVPQNLSASRPQDRQFILSSKKLLLSDSGFYLCAWSHPQGAREKLFFGSGTQLSVL.

The chain is built from TRBV5-1 and TRBJ1-2, with a tentative D call TRBD1 (5 bases). The CDR3 totals 12 residues. The V gene lost 1 base and the J gene lost 8 bases, with 9 bases spanning the gap. The germline V gene has CDR1 SGHRS and CDR2 YFSETQ. The CDR3 loop reads CASSLQGLGYTF. CDR3 nucleotide sequence: TGCGCCAGCAGCTTGCAGGGCCTCGGCTACACCTTC.

This chain's CDR3 is CASSPAGVGYEQYF. The CDR3, as DNA: TGTGCCAGCAGCCCAGCGGGAGTAGGCTACGAGCAGTACTTC. The rearrangement links TRBV6-6 to TRBJ2-7; 8 bases fit TRBD2. V lost 6 bases to trimming and J lost 3 bases; unmatched junction nucleotides: 7. The germline V gene encodes CDR1 MNHNY and CDR2 SVGAGI (reference sequence). CDR3 length: 14 residues.

The chain is built from TRBV2 and TRBJ2-3; D is perhaps TRBD1 (6 bases). The CDR3 runs 15 residues. The V end lost 7 bases, the J end lost 3 bases, and 17 bases lay between the germline ends. Looked up from germline, CDR1 is SNHLY and CDR2 is FYNNEI. The CDR3 is CASTEQGIRTDTQYF. The CDR3, as DNA: TGTGCCAGCACCGAACAGGGAATCCGGACAGATACGCAGTATTTT.

This clone occurred a few times. This chain joins TRBV29-1 and TRBJ1-2, with a tentative D call TRBD1 (6 bases). The CDR3 is 11 residues long. CDR1 and CDR2 (germline): SQVTM, ANQGSEA. V was shortened by 7 bases and J by 1 base, with 7 bases between the two germline ends. The CDR3 here is CSGTDNYGYTF. In DNA, the CDR3 is TGCAGCGGGACAGATAACTATGGCTACACCTTC.

The rearrangement links TRBV27 to TRBJ1-5; D gene unclear. Germline V gene data show CDR1 as MNHEY and CDR2 as SMNVEV (reference sequence). V lost 1 base and J lost 6, with 13 bases in between. This CDR3 is built from 15 residues. The CDR3 DNA reads as TGTGCCAGCAGTTTATTCGGCGGGTCGGTTCAGCCCCAGCATTTT. Translating gives CASSLFGGSVQPQHF.

This clone has just one count. The CDR3 is CASTLSRDRYEQYF. The CDR3 coding sequence is TGTGCCAGCACCCTGTCCCGGGACAGGTACGAGCAGTACTTC. V usage is TRBV6-1 and J usage is TRBJ2-7; 8 bases are shared with TRBD1. CDR1 and CDR2 (germline): MNHNS, SASEGT. There are 14 residues in the CDR3. V dropped 7 bases and J dropped 4; count of bases not matched to a gene: 9.

The genes are TRBV5-6 and TRBJ2-1; 8 bases line up with TRBD1. Germline V gene data show CDR1 as SGHDT and CDR2 as YYEEEE. There are 12 residues in the CDR3. V shed 9 bases and J 7 bases; nucleotides not matched to a gene: 6. The chain's CDR3 is CAIRTGRNEQFF. The CDR3 nucleotides are TGTGCCATTCGGACAGGGAGGAATGAGCAGTTCTTC.

This CDR3 is CASGHRVAIPLHF. CDR3 sequence (DNA): TGTGCCAGTGGCCACAGGGTGGCAATCCCCCTCCACTTT. V is TRBV19 and J is TRBJ1-6; D might be TRBD1 (6 bases). Germline V gives CDR1 LNHDA, CDR2 SQIVND (reference sequence). V was cut by 8 bases and J by 13 bases, with 18 bases left in between. CDR3 size: 13 residues.

This clone was detected only a few times. The V and J genes are TRBV7-8 and TRBJ1-5; the match to TRBD1 covers 7 bases. Germline assignment: CDR1 SGHVS and CDR2 FQNEAQ. The CDR3 has 15 amino acids. V was clipped by 5 bases and J by 3 bases; unmatched bases: 7. The CDR3 is CASSRQTGSNQPQHF. Here the CDR3 DNA reads TGTGCCAGCAGCCGACAGACAGGGTCCAATCAGCCCCAGCATTTT.

This clone was picked up a small number of times. The V gene is TRBV30, the J gene TRBJ1-1, with D unclear. Trimming pared 0 bases from V and 4 bases from J, leaving 9 bases between. Germline CDR1 reads GTSNPN; CDR2 reads SVGIG (reference sequence). The CDR3 consists of 13 residues. The CDR3 region has the DNA TGTGCCTGGAGTGTAACCGTCGGCACTGAAGCTTTCTTT. It codes for CAWSVTVGTEAFF.

This clone was picked up one time. The chain has TRBV30 and TRBJ2-7; maybe TRBD2 (5 bases). Looked up from germline, CDR1 is GTSNPN and CDR2 is SVGIG (reference sequence). The CDR3 contains 13 residues. V lost 0 bases and J 7 bases, leaving 13 bases between the germline ends. The CDR3 reads CAWSVSREQEQYF. The CDR3 bases are TGTGCCTGGAGTGTATCCCGGGAACAAGAGCAGTACTTC.

The V and J genes are TRBV7-9 and TRBJ2-7, with D unclear. The CDR3 contains 13 residues. V lost 5 bases and J lost 3, with 11 bases in between. Germline CDR1 reads SEHNR; CDR2 reads FQNEAQ (reference sequence). CDR3 in amino acids: CASSHPEYYEQYF. For the CDR3, the DNA is TGTGCCAGCAGCCATCCAGAATACTACGAGCAGTACTTC.

The chain joins TRBV5-1 to TRBJ2-1; the match to TRBD2 covers 9 bases. Trimming cost V 2 bases and J 7 bases; bases outside gene matches: 7. Germline V gives CDR1 SGHRS, CDR2 YFSETQ. CDR3 length: 15 amino acids. The CDR3 sequence is CASSLSLAGHNEQFF. CDR3 nucleotide sequence: TGCGCCAGCAGCTTAAGTCTAGCGGGGCATAATGAGCAGTTCTTC.